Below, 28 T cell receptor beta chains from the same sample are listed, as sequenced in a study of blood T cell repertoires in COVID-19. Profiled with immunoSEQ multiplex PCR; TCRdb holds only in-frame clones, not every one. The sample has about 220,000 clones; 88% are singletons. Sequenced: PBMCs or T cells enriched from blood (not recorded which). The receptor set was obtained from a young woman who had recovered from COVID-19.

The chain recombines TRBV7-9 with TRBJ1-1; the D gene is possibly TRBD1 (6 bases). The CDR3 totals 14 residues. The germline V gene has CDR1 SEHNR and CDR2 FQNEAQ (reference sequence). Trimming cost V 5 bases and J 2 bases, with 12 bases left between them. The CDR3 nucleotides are TGTGCCAGCAGCGACAGGACAACAAACACTGAAGCTTTCTTT. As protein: CASSDRTTNTEAFF.

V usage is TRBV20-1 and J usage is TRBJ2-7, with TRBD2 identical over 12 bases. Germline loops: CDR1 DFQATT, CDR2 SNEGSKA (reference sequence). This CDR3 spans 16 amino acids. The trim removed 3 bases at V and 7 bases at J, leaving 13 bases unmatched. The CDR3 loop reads CSASGGRLAGVSEQYF. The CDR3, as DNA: TGCAGTGCTAGTGGTGGCCGACTAGCGGGGGTTTCAGAGCAGTACTTC.

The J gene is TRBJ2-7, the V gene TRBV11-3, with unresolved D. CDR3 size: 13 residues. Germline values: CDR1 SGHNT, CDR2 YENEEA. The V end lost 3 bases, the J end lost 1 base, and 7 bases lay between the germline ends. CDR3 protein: CASSFGISYEQYF. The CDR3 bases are TGTGCCAGCAGCTTTGGCATATCCTACGAGCAGTACTTC. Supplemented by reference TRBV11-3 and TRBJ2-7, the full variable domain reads EAGVVQSPRYKIIEKKQPVAFWCNPISGHNTLYWYLQNLGQGPELLIRYENEEAVDDSQLPKDRFSAERLKGVDSTLKIQPAELGDSAVYLCASSFGISYEQYFGPGTRLTVT.

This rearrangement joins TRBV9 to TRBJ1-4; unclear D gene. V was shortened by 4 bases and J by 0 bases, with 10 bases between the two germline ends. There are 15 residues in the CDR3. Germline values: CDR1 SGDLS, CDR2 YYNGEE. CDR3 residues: CASSQRHSTNEKLFF. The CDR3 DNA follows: TGTGCCAGCAGCCAACGACATTCAACTAATGAAAAACTGTTTTTT.

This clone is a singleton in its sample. Here the CDR3 reads CRPGQEGGYTF. The CDR3, as DNA: TGCCGCCCGGGACAGGAAGGTGGCTACACCTTC. V usage is TRBV20-1 and J usage is TRBJ1-2; TRBD1 aligns across 8 bases. CDR3 length equals 11 residues. Germline CDR1 DFQATT, CDR2 SNEGSKA (reference sequence).

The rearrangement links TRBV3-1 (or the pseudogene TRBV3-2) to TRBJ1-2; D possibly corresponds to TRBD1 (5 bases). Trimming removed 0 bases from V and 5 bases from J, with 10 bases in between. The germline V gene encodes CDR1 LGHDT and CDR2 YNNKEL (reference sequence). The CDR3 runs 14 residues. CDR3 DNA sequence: TGTGCCAGCAGCCAAGATCAGGGCTGGTATGGCTACACCTTC. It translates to CASSQDQGWYGYTF.

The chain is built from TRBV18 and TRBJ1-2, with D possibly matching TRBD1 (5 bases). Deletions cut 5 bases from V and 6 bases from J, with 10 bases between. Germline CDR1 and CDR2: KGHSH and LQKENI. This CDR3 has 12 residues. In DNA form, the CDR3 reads TGTGCCAGCTCAGACAGTAGGAATGGCTACACCTTC. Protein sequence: CASSDSRNGYTF.

The CDR3 DNA is TGTGCCAGCAGTTACCCCAGGAGCGGGGGGGTAGATACGCAGTATTTT. Protein: CASSYPRSGGVDTQYF. The chain is built from TRBV6-5 and TRBJ2-3, with 10 bases aligning to TRBD2. This CDR3 region has 16 residues. Germline lookup yields CDR1 MNHEY and CDR2 SVGAGI. J gave up 5 bases and V 2 bases, and 7 bases lay outside the gene matches.

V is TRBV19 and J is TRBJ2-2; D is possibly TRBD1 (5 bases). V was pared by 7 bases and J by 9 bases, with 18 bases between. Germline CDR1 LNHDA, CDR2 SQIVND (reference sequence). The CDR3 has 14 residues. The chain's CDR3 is CASTYGPGPRELFF. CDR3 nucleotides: TGTGCCAGTACCTATGGGCCAGGGCCAAGGGAGCTGTTTTTT. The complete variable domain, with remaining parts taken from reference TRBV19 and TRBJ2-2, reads DGGITQSPKYLFRKEGQNVTLSCEQNLNHDAMYWYRQDPGQGLRLIYYSQIVNDFQKGDIAEGYSVSREKKESFPLTVTSAQKNPTAFYLCASTYGPGPRELFFGEGSRLTVL.

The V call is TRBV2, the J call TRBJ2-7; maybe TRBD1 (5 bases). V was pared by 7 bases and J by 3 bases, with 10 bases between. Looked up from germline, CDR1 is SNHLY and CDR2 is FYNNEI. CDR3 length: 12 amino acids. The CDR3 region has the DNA TGTGCCAGCAAAGGGGTATTCTACGAGCAGTACTTC. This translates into CASKGVFYEQYF.

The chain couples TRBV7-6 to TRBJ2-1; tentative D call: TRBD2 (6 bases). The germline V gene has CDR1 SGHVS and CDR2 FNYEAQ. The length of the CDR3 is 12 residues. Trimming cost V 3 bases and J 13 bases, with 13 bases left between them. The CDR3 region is CASSFIGGVQFF. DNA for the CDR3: TGTGCCAGCAGCTTTATCGGGGGAGTACAGTTCTTC.

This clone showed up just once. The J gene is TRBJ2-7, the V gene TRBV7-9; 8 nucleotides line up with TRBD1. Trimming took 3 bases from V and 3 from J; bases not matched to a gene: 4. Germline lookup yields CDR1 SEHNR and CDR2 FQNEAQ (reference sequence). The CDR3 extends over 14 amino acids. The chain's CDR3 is CASSLTGANYEQYF. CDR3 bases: TGTGCCAGCAGCTTGACAGGGGCCAACTACGAGCAGTACTTC.

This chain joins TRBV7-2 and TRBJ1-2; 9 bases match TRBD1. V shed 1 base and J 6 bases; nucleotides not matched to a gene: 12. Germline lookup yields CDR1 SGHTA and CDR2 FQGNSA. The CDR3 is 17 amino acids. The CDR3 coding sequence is TGTGCCAGCAGCTTAGGGGGGACAGGGATATTAAGGGATGGCTACACCTTC. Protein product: CASSLGGTGILRDGYTF.

In DNA, the CDR3 is TGTGCCAGCAGGCCCGCTAGAAGCGGGGAGCTGTTTTTT. It yields the protein CASRPARSGELFF. The chain couples TRBV6-5 to TRBJ2-2; D unclear. The germline CDR1 and CDR2 sequences are MNHEY and SVGAGI. Between the trimmed V and J ends, which lost 6 bases and 7 bases, there was a span of 12 bases. This CDR3 has 13 residues.

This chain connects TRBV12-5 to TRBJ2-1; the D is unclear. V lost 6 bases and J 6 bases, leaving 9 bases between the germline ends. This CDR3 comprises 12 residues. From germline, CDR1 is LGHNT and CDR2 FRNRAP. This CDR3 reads CASGRTANEQFF. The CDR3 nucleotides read TGTGCTAGTGGCCGTACTGCCAATGAGCAGTTCTTC.

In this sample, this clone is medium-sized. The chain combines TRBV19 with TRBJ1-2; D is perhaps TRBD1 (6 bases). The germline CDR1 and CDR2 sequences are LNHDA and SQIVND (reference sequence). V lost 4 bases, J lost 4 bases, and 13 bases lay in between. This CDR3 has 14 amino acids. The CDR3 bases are TGTGCCAGTAGTAAAACAGGGTCCGGCTATGGCTACACCTTC. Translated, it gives CASSKTGSGYGYTF.

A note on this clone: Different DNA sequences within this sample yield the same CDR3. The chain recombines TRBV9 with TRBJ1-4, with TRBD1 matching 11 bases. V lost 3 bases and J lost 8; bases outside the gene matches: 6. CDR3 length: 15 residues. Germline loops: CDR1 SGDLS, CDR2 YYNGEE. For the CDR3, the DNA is TGTGCCAGCAGCGGAGGACAGGGGGCGGGAGAAAAACTGTTTTTT. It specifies CASSGGQGAGEKLFF.

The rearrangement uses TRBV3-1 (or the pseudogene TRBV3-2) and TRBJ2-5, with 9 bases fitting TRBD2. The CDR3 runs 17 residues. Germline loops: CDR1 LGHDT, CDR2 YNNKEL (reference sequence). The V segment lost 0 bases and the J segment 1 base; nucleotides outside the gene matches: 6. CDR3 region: CASSQDNLAGLQETQYF. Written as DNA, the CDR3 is TGTGCCAGCAGCCAAGATAACCTAGCGGGGCTCCAAGAGACCCAGTACTTC.

The CDR3: CASSSRTSGSEQFF. Written as DNA, the CDR3 is TGTGCCAGTAGTTCCCGGACTAGCGGGAGTGAGCAGTTCTTC. V gene TRBV19 combines with J gene TRBJ2-1; 13 bases are shared with TRBD2. V gave up 5 bases and J gave up 9 bases; unmatched junction bases: 4. Germline lookup yields CDR1 LNHDA and CDR2 SQIVND (reference sequence). The CDR3 extends over 14 amino acids.

The CDR3 DNA reads as TGTGCCAGCAGCACTGGACAGTACACTGAAGCTTTCTTT. Translating it yields CASSTGQYTEAFF. The chain joins TRBV9 to TRBJ1-1; D perhaps matches TRBD1 (6 bases). The CDR3 contains 13 residues. Trimming removed 4 bases at V and 3 bases at J, with 10 bases between. Germline V gives CDR1 SGDLS, CDR2 YYNGEE. Variable domain in full (rest from reference TRBV9 and TRBJ1-1): DSGVTQTPKHLITATGQRVTLRCSPRSGDLSVYWYQQSLDQGLQFLIQYYNGEERAKGNILERFSAQQFPDLHSELNLSSLELGDSALYFCASSTGQYTEAFFGQGTRLTVV.

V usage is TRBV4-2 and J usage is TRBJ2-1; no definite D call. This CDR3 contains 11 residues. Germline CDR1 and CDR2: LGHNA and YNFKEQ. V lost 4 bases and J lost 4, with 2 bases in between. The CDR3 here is CASSLYNEQFF. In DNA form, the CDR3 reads TGTGCCAGCAGCCTATACAATGAGCAGTTCTTC.

The CDR3 loop is CASSFRTGNYGYTF. CDR3 bases: TGTGCCAGCAGTTTCAGGACAGGGAACTATGGCTACACCTTC. This chain connects TRBV27 to TRBJ1-2; TRBD1 matches 8 bases. Looked up from germline, CDR1 is MNHEY and CDR2 is SMNVEV (reference sequence). This CDR3 region has 14 residues. Losses at the gene ends were 3 bases for V and 2 bases for J; bases not matched to a gene: 2.

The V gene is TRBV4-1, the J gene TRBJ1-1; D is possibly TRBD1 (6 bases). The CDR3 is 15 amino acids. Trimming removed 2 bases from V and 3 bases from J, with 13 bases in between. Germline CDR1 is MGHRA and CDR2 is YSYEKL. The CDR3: CASSQPTTGHTEAFF. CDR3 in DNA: TGCGCCAGCAGCCAACCTACGACAGGTCACACTGAAGCTTTCTTT.

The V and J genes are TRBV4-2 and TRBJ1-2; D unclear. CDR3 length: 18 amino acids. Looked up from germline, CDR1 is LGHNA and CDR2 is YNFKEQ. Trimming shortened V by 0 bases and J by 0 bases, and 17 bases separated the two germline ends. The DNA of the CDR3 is TGTGCCAGCAGCCAAGATTCCCGACTTAAACCCACTAACTATGGCTACACCTTC. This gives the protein CASSQDSRLKPTNYGYTF.

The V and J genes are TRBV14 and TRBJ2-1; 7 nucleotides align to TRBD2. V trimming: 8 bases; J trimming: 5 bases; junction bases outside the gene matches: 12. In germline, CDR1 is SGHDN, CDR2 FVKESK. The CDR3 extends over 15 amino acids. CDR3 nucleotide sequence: TGTGCCAGCGCCCCGGCGGCGGGGGTAAACAATGAGCAGTTCTTC. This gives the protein CASAPAAGVNNEQFF.

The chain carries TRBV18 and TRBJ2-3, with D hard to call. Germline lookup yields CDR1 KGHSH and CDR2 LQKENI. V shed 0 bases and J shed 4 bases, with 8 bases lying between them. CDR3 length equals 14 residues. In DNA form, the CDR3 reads TGTGCCAGCTCACCACCGTATGGGCCAGATACGCAGTATTTT. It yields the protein CASSPPYGPDTQYF.

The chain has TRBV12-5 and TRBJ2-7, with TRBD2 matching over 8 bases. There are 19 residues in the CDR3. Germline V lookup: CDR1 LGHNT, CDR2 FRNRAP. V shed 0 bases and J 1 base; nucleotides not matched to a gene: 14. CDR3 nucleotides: TGTGCTAGTGGTTTGGTACATCCGCGGGGGGCCTACAAATCCTACGAGCAGTACTTC. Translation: CASGLVHPRGAYKSYEQYF.

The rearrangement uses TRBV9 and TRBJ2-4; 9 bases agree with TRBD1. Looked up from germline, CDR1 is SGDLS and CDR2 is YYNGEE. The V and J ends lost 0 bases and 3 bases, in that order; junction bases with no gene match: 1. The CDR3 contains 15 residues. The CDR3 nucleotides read TGTGCCAGCAGCGTAGGGGACAGGGACAAAAACATTCAGTACTTC. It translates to CASSVGDRDKNIQYF.